This TCR beta chain was sequenced for a study of CD8+CD57+ T cells in acquired aplastic anemia (dated by TCRdb to 2017 to 2018). With regard to the full study: A mean of around 3.2 ug of DNA, ranging from roughly 0.2 to 27.4 ug, was extracted from sorted CD4+ and CD8+ cells. CD8+CD57+ expansion was defined as a frequency above the mean frequency observed in healthy subjects.

Patients chosen for sequencing had shown expansion of CD8+CD57+ cells by flow cytometry. Every patient had a diagnosis of severe acquired aplastic anemia based on International Study of Aplastic Anemia and Agranulocytosis and Camitta criteria. No therapy had been received by the patients at the time of blood sampling. TCR repertoires of sorted CD4+ and CD8+ blood T cells from severe aplastic anemia patients and healthy subjects were deep-sequenced in the study. Patients were enrolled in the USA under clinicaltrials.gov protocols 00001620, 01623167, 00001397, 00071045, 00081523 and 00961064. Ficoll-Paque density gradient centrifugation was used to isolate peripheral blood mononuclear cells. Before DNA was extracted, CD4+ and CD8+ T cells were sorted using either FACS or magnetic beads. General findings and caveats noted by the study authors: Over 25 CD8+ CDR3 sequences were found in both patients and controls but appeared to be highly expressed in patients and within the immunodominant clones of the patients. Patients and healthy controls showed no significant difference in CD8+ Simpson's diversity (P=0.060).

CDR1 and CDR2 are drawn from the germline V gene (reference sequence): LNHDA, SQIVND. After removal of 6 bases from V and 4 bases from J, the junction retains 9 bases not matched to a gene. Spanning cysteine to phenylalanine, the CDR3 consists of 15 amino acids. The DNA shown is the 45-base CDR3, in frame from base 1. Only a few counts were recorded for this clonotype. Its antigen specificity is not known. Base qualities are missing; no much larger clone stands one base away. TCR beta VDJ combination and CDR3 sequence profiling used genomic DNA as the template. An Illumina HiSeq 2000 was the platform used for TCR repertoire sequencing. On the study's bioinformatics: Repertoire assessment relied on Simpson's diversity index, CDR3 size and DJ length profiles, and TRBV/TRBJ rearrangement plots. Whichever DNA sequence was most abundant in the deep sequencing data was defined as the immunodominant clone. CDR3 amino acid sequences were checked for sharing across subjects and were also compared against the VDJdb database and published repertoires. TCRdb ran its own pipeline on the public reads, namely fastp trimming at Q25 and MiXCR clone calling, and kept in-frame beta chains. Rows matching on CDR3 protein sequence are summarized as one entry with the most common DNA and genes. The V and J calls were determined by TCRdb, not by the authors. The sample table shows about 190,000 distinct CDR3 sequences, and approximately 48% are seen once. The top ten constitute 8.5% to 10% of the sample.

This clonotype was obtained from a human donor with aplastic anemia. Recombination joined TRBV19 with TRBJ2-3; 8 middle bases align to TRBD2. The sample comprised sorted CD4+, CD8+, or CD8+CD57+ T cells (not recorded which) from PBMCs. Here the CDR3 is given as CASRLPGTRSDTQYF. At the DNA level, the sequence is TGTGCCAGTAGGCTACCCGGGACTAGGTCAGATACGCAGTATTTT.